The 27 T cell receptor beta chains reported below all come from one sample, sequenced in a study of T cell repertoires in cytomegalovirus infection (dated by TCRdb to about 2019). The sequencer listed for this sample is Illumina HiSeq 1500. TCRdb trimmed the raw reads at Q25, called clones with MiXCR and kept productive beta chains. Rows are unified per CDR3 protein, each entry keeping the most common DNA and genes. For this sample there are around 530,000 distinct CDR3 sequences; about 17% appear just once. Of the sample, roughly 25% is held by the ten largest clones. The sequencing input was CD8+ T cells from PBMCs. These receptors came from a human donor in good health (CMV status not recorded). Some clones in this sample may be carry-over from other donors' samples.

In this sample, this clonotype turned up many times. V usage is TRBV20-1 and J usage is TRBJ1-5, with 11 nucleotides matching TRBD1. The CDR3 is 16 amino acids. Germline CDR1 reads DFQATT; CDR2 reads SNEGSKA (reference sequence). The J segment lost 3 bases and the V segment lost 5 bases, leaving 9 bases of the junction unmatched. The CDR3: CSAQDPGQGVNQPQHF. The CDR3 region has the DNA TGCAGTGCTCAAGATCCGGGACAGGGGGTCAATCAGCCCCAGCATTTT.

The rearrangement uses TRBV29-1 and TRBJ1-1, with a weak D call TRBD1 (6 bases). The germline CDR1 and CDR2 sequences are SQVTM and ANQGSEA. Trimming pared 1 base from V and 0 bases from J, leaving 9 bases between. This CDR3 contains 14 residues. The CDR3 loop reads CSVEGGGLNTEAFF. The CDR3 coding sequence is TGCAGCGTTGAAGGGGGGGGGCTGAACACTGAAGCTTTCTTT.

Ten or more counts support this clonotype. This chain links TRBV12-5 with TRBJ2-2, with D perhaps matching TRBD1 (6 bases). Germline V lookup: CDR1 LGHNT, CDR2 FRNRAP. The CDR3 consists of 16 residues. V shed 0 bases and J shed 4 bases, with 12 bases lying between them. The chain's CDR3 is CASGLVIAGVTGELFF. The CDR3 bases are TGTGCTAGTGGTTTGGTAATCGCAGGGGTCACCGGGGAGCTGTTTTTT.

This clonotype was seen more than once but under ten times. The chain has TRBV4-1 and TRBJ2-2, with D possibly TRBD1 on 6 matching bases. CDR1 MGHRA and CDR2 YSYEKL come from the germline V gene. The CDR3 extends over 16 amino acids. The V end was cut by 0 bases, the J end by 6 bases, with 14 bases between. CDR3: CASSQERTGRAGELFF. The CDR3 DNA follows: TGCGCCAGCAGCCAAGAAAGAACAGGGAGAGCCGGGGAGCTGTTTTTT.

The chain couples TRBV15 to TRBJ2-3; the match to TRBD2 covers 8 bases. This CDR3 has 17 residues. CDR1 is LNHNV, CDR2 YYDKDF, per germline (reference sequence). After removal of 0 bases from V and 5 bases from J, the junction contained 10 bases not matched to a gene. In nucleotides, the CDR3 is TGTGCCACCAGCAGAGAGAGGACGGGGGGGCCGAAAGATACGCAGTATTTT. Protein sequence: CATSRERTGGPKDTQYF.

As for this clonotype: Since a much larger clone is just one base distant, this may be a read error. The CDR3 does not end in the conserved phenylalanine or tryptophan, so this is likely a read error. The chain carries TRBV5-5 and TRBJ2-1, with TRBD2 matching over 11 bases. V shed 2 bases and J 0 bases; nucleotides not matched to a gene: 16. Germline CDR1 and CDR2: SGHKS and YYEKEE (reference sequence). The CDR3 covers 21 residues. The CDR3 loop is CASSFRLAGRYHVSSYNEQFL. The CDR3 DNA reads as TGTGCCAGCAGCTTCCGACTAGCGGGACGTTATCATGTTAGCTCCTACAATGAGCAGTTCTTA.

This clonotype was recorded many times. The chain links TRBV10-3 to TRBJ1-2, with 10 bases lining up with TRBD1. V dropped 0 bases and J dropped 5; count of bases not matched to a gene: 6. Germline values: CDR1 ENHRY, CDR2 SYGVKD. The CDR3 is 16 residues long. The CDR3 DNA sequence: TGTGCCATCAGTGAGTCCGACAGGGGGCTTAAGTATGGCTACACCTTC. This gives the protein CAISESDRGLKYGYTF.

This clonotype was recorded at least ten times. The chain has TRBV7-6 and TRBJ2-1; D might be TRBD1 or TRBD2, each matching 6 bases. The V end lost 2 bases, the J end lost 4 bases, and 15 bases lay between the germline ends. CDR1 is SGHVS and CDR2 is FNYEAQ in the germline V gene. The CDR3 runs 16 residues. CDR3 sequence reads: CASSLSGASNYNEQFF. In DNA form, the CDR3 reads TGTGCCAGCAGCTTATCGGGGGCCTCGAATTACAATGAGCAGTTCTTC.

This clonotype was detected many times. The CDR3 DNA is TGTGCCAGCAGTGCTGGACAGACGATACCCTTTAATGAAAAACTGTTTTTT. This translates into CASSAGQTIPFNEKLFF. The gene calls are TRBV27 and TRBJ1-4; weak D call: TRBD1 (6 bases). The germline V gene encodes CDR1 MNHEY and CDR2 SMNVEV (reference sequence). The CDR3 has 17 residues. The germline V and J ends were trimmed by 5 bases and 4 bases, with 20 bases remaining between them.

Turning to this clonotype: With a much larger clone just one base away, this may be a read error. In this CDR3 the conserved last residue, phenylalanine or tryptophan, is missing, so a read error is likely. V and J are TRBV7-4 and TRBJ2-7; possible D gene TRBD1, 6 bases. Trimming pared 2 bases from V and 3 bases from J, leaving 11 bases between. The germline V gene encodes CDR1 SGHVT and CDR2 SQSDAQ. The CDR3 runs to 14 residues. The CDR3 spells CASSLLQGNYEQYL. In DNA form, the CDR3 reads TGTGCCAGCAGCTTATTACAGGGTAACTACGAGCAGTACTTA.

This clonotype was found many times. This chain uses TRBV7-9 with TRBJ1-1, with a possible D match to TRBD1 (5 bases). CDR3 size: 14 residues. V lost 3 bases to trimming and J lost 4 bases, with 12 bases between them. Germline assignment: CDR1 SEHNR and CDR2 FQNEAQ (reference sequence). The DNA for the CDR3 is TGTGCCAGCAGCTTGGGGGAAGCGGGCACTGAAGCTTTCTTT. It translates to CASSLGEAGTEAFF. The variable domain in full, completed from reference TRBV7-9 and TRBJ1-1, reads DTGVSQNPRHKITKRGQNVTFRCDPISEHNRLYWYRQTLGQGPEFLTYFQNEAQLEKSRLLSDRFSAERPKGSFSTLEIQRTEQGDSAMYLCASSLGEAGTEAFFGQGTRLTVV.

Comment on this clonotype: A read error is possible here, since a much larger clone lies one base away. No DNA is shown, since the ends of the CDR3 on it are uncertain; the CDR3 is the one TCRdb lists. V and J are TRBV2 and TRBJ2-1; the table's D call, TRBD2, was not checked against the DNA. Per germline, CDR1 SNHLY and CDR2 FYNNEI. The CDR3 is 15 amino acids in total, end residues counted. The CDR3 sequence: CASSRAGRVYNEQFF.

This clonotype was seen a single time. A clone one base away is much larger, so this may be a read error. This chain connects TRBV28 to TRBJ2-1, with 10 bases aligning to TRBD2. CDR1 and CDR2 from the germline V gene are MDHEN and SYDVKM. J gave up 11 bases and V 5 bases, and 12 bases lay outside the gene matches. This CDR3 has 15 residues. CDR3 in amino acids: CASSRPSGRKNKQFF. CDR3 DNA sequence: TGTGCCAGCAGTCGACCTAGCGGGAGAAAAAATAAGCAGTTCTTC.

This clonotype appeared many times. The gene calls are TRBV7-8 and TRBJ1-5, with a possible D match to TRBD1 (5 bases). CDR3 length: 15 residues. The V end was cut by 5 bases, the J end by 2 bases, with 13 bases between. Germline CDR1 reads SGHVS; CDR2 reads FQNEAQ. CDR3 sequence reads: CASSRSGGGNQPQHF. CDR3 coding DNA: TGTGCCAGCAGCCGAAGTGGGGGGGGCAATCAGCCCCAGCATTTT.

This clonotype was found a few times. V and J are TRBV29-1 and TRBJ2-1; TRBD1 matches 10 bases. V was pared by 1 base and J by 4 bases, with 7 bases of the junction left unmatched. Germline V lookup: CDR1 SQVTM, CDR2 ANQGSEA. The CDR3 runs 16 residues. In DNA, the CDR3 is TGCAGCGTTGAAGGCGAGAAGGGACAGGGGTACAATGAGCAGTTCTTC. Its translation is CSVEGEKGQGYNEQFF.

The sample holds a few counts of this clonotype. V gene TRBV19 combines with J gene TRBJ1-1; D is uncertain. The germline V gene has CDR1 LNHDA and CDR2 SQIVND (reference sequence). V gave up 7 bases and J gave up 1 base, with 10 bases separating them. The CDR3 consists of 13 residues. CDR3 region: CASTIGPNTEAFF. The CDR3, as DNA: TGTGCCAGTACCATTGGCCCGAACACTGAAGCTTTCTTT.

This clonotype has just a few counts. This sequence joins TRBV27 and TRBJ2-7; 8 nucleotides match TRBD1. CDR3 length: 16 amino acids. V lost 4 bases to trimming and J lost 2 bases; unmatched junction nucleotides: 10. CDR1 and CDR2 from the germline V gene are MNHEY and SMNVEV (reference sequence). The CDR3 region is CASSSGPGQATYEQYF. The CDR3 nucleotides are TGTGCCAGCAGTTCGGGACCGGGACAGGCTACCTACGAGCAGTACTTC.

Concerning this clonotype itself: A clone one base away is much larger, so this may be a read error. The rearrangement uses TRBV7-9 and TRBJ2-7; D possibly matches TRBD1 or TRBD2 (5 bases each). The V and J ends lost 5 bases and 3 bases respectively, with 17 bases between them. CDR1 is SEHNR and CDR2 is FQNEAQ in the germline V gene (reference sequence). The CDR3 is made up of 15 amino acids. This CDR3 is CASSHQGAGDYEQYF. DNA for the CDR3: TGTGCCAGCAGCCATCAGGGAGCCGGGGACTACGAGCAGTACTTC.

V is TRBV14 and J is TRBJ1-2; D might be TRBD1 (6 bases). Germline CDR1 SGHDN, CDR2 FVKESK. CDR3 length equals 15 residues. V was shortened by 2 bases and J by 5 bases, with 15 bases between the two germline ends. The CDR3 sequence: CASSQFQGSSYGYTF. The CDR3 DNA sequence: TGTGCCAGCAGCCAATTCCAGGGGTCTAGTTATGGCTACACCTTC. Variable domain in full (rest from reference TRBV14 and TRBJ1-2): EAGVTQFPSHSVIEKGQTVTLRCDPISGHDNLYWYRRVMGKEIKFLLHFVKESKQDESGMPNNRFLAERTGGTYSTLKVQPAELEDSGVYFCASSQFQGSSYGYTFGSGTRLTVV.

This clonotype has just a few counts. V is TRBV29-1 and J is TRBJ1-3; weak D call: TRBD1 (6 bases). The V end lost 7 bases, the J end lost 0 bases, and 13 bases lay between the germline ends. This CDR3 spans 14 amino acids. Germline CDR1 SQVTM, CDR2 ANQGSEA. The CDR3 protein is CSALTGHSGNTIYF. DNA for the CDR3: TGCAGCGCTCTCACAGGGCACTCTGGAAACACCATATATTTT.

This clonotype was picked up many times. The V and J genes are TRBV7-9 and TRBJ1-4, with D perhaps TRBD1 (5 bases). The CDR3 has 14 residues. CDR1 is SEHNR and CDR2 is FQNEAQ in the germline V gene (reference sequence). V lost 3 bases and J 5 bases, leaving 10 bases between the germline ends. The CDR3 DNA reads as TGTGCCAGCAGCTTCAATGGGGCGAATGAAAAACTGTTTTTT. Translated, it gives CASSFNGANEKLFF.

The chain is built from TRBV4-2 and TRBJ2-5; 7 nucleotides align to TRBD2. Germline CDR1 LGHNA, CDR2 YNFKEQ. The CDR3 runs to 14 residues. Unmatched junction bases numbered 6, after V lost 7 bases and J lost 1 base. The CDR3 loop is CASKASGVQETQYF. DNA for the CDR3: TGTGCCAGCAAGGCTAGCGGCGTCCAAGAGACCCAGTACTTC.

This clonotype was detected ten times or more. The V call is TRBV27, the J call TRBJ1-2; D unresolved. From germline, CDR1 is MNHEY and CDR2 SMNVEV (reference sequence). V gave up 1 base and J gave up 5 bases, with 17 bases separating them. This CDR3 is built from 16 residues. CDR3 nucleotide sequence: TGTGCCAGCAGTTTATACCCGCGCAGCATTCCTTATGGCTACACCTTC. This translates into CASSLYPRSIPYGYTF.

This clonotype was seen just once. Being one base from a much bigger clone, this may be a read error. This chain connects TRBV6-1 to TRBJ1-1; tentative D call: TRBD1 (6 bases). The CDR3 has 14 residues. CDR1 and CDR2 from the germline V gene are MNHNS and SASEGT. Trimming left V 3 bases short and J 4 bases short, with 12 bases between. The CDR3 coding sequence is TGTGCCAGCAGTGAGGCCAGGGGATCCACTGAAGCTTTCTTT. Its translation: CASSEARGSTEAFF.

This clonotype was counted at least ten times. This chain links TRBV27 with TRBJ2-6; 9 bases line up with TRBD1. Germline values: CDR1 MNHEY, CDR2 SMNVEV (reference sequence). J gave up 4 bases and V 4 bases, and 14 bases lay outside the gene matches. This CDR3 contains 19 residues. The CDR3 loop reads CASSSIGLGQGTGANVLTF. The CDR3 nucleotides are TGTGCCAGCAGTTCTATAGGGTTGGGACAGGGAACCGGGGCCAACGTCCTGACTTTC.

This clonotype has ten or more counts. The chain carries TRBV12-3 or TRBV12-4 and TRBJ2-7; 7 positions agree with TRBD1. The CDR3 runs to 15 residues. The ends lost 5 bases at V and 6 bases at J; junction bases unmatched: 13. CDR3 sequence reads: CASSPRTGVGGEQYF. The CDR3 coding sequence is TGTGCCAGCAGTCCCCGGACAGGTGTCGGTGGCGAGCAGTACTTC.

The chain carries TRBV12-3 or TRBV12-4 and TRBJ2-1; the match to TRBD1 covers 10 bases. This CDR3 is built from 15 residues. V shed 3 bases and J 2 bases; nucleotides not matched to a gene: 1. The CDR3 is CASSFGTGAYNEQFF. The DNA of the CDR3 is TGTGCCAGCAGTTTTGGGACAGGGGCCTACAATGAGCAGTTCTTC.